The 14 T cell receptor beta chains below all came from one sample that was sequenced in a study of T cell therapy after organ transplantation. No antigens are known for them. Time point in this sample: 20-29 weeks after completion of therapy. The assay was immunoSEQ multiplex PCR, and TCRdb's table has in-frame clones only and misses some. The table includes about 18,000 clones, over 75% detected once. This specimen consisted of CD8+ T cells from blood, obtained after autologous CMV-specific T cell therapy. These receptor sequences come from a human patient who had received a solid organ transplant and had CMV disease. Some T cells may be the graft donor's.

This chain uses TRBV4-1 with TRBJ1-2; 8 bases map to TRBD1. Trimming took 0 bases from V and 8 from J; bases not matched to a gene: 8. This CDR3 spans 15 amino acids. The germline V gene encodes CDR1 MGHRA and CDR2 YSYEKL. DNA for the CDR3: TGCGCCAGCAGCCAAGAGGGACAGGCTAGGTGGGGCTACACCTTC. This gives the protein CASSQEGQARWGYTF.

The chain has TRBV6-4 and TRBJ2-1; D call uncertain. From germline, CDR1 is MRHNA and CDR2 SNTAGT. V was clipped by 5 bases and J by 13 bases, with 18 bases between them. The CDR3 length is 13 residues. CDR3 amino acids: CASSLSETSIQFF. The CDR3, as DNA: TGTGCCAGCAGTCTATCAGAGACGAGCATCCAGTTCTTC.

CDR3 nucleotide sequence: TGTGCCAGCAGCCAAGACCCCGGAAACACCATATATTTT. Protein sequence: CASSQDPGNTIYF. The rearrangement joins TRBV4-2 to TRBJ1-3; D call uncertain. Germline V lookup: CDR1 LGHNA, CDR2 YNFKEQ. The ends were cut back, 0 bases at V and 4 bases at J, with 4 bases in the middle. The CDR3 totals 13 residues.

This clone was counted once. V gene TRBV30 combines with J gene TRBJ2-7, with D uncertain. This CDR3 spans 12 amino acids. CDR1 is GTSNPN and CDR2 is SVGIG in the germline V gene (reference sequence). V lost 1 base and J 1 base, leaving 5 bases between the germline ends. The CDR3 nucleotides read TGTGCCTGGAGTGGGGGTTCCTACGAGCAGTACTTC. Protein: CAWSGGSYEQYF.

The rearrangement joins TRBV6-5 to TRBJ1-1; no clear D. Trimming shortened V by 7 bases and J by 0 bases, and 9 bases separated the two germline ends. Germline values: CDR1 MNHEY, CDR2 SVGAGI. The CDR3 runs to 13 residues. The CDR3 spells CASTSGLNTEAFF. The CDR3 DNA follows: TGTGCCAGCACGTCCGGGCTGAACACTGAAGCTTTCTTT.

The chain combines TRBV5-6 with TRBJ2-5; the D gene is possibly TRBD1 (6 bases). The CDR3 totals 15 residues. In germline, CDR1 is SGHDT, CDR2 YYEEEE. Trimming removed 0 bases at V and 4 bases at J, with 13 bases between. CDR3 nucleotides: TGTGCCAGCAGCTTGGAGCTACAGGGTCGAGAGACCCAGTACTTC. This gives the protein CASSLELQGRETQYF. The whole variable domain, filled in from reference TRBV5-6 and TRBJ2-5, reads DAGVTQSPTHLIKTRGQQVTLRCSPKSGHDTVSWYQQALGQGPQFIFQYYEEEERQRGNFPDRFSGHQFPNYSSELNVNALLLGDSALYLCASSLELQGRETQYFGPGTRLLVL.

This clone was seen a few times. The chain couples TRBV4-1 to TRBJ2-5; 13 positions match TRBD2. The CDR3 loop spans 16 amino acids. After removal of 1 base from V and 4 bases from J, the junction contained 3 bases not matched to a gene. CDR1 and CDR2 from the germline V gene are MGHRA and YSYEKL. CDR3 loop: CASSQGLAGGGETQYF. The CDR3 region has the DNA TGCGCCAGCAGCCAAGGACTAGCGGGGGGCGGAGAGACCCAGTACTTC.

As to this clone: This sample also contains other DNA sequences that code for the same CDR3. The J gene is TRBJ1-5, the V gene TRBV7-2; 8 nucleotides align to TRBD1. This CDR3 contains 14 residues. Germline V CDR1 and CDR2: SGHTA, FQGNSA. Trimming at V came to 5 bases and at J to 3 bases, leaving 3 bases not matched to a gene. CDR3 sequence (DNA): TGTGCCAGCAGCCTGGGACAGGACAATCAGCCCCAGCATTTT. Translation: CASSLGQDNQPQHF.

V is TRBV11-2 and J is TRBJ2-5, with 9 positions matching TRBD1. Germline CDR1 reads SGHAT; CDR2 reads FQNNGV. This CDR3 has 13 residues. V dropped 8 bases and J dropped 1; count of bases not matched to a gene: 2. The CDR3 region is CASGTGSQETQYF. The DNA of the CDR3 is TGTGCCAGCGGGACAGGGAGCCAAGAGACCCAGTACTTC.

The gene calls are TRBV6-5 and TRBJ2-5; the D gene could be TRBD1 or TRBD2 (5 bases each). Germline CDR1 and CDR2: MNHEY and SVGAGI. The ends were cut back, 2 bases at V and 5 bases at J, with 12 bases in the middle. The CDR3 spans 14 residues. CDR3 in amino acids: CASSYTSWGETQYF. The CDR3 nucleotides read TGTGCCAGCAGTTACACATCCTGGGGGGAGACCCAGTACTTC.

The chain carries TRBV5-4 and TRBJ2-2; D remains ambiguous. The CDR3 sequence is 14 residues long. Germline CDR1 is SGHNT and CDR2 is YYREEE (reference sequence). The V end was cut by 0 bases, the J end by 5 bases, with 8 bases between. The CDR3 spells CASSLDLLTGELFF. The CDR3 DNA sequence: TGTGCCAGCAGCTTGGACCTTCTTACCGGGGAGCTGTTTTTT.

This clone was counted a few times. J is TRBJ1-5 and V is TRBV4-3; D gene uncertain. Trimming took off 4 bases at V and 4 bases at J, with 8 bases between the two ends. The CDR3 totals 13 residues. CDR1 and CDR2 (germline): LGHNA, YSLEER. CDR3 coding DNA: TGCGCCAGCAGCCTTCTCAGAAATCAGCCCCAGCATTTT. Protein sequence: CASSLLRNQPQHF.

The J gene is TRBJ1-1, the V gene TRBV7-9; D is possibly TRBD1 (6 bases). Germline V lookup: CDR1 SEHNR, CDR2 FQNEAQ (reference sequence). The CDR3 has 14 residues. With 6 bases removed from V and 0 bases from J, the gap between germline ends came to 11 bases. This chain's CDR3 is CASRLQGMNTEAFF. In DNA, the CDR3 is TGTGCCAGCAGGCTACAGGGCATGAACACTGAAGCTTTCTTT. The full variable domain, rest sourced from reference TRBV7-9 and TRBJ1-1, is DTGVSQNPRHKITKRGQNVTFRCDPISEHNRLYWYRQTLGQGPEFLTYFQNEAQLEKSRLLSDRFSAERPKGSFSTLEIQRTEQGDSAMYLCASRLQGMNTEAFFGQGTRLTVV.

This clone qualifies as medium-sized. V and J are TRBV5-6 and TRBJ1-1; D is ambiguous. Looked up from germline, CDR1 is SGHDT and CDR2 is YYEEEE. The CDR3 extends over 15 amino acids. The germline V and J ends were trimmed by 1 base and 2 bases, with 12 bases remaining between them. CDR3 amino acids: CASSLIGQINTEAFF. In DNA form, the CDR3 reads TGTGCCAGCAGCTTGATTGGGCAAATCAACACTGAAGCTTTCTTT.